Given below is one T cell receptor beta chain in context. This sample stems from a study of cytomegalovirus exposure and HLA in healthy donors. Germline V lookup: CDR1 LNHDA, CDR2 SQIVND (reference sequence). The CDR3 has 14 amino acids. V gave up 9 bases and J gave up 5 bases; unmatched junction bases: 9. The PCR contained 60 Vbeta and 13 Jbeta primers. This table comes from immunoSEQ multiplex PCR, and its TCRdb copy is limited to in-frame clones, with some not included. Of 150,000 to 200,000 clones detected, 76% appear once; the ten largest clones hold around 1.5%. This TCR was recovered from a man younger than 35 in good health and CMV-seronegative. The chain is built from TRBV19 and TRBJ1-1, with 10 bases lining up with TRBD1. Sequencing was carried out using PBMCs. CDR3 protein: CASKRTGGETEAFF. In nucleotides, the CDR3 is TGTGCCAGCAAAAGGACAGGGGGGGAAACTGAAGCTTTCTTT. The full variable domain, completed using reference TRBV19 and TRBJ1-1, is DGGITQSPKYLFRKEGQNVTLSCEQNLNHDAMYWYRQDPGQGLRLIYYSQIVNDFQKGDIAEGYSVSREKKESFPLTVTSAQKNPTAFYLCASKRTGGETEAFFGQGTRLTVV.